Listed below are T cell receptor beta chains from one sample, sequenced in a study of T cell repertoires in cytomegalovirus infection. Each CDR3 protein gets one entry after TCRdb re-called the reads with MiXCR. The data contain approximately 500,000 distinct CDR3 sequences, approximately 15% of them singletons. Sequenced sample: CD8+ T cells from PBMCs. These receptors were collected from a human donor in good health (CMV status not recorded). Some clones in this sample may be carry-over from other donors' samples. Both conserved end residues are part of each CDR3. A D gene is named only where the DNA matches it firmly. Clone size is given for some rows only: seen once, a few or many times, or a class if the clone is expanded.

NA,TRBJ2-7,TRBV2,NA,CASTHSSSIEQYF,TGTGCCAGCACTCACTCGTCCAGCATCGAGCAGTACTTC
NA,TRBJ2-1,TRBV7-8,many,CASDSGEASYNEQFF,TGTGCCAGCGACTCGGGGGAGGCTTCCTACAATGAGCAGTTCTTC
TRBD1,TRBJ2-1,TRBV7-3,NA,CASSSSGTGSYNEQFF,TGTGCCAGCAGCTCTTCTGGGACAGGGTCCTACAATGAGCAGTTCTTC
NA,TRBJ2-5,TRBV7-9,many,CASSPPTAPGTQYF,TGTGCCAGCAGCCCTCCTACCGCCCCGGGGACCCAGTACTTC
TRBD2,TRBJ2-3,TRBV12-3/TRBV12-4,few,CASSSPFFGGGIYTDTQYF,TGTGCCAGCAGTTCCCCTTTCTTTGGCGGGGGAATATACACAGATACGCAGTATTTT
NA,TRBJ1-6,TRBV20-1,few,CSAGGGGSPLHF,TGCAGTGCCGGGGGGGGGGGTTCACCCCTCCACTTT
NA,TRBJ1-2,TRBV6-5,few,CASSYSITSGYTF,TGTGCCAGCAGTTACTCGATCACGAGTGGCTACACCTTC
NA,TRBJ2-1,TRBV15,NA,CATSSRRTGNEQFF,TGTGCCACCAGCAGCCGACGGACCGGGAATGAGCAGTTCTTC
NA,TRBJ2-6,TRBV28,NA,CASSFNGRGASGANVLTF,TGTGCCAGCAGTTTTAACGGCAGGGGGGCCTCTGGGGCCAACGTCCTGACTTTC
NA,TRBJ1-1,TRBV9,NA,CASSGGPGVMNTEAFF,TGTGCCAGCAGCGGGGGCCCCGGGGTAATGAACACTGAAGCTTTCTTT
TRBD2,TRBJ2-5,TRBV12-3/TRBV12-4,many,CASSYTWTSGAEETQYF,TGTGCCAGCAGTTACACTTGGACTAGCGGGGCCGAAGAGACCCAGTACTTC
NA,TRBJ2-7,TRBV5-1,NA,CASHAGSSYEQYF,TGCGCCAGCCATGCGGGGAGCTCCTACGAGCAGTACTTC
NA,TRBJ2-4,TRBV13,NA,CASSLGRENIQYF,TGTGCCAGCAGCTTAGGAAGGGAAAACATTCAGTACTTC
NA,TRBJ1-1,TRBV6-1,few,CASSELGVRLNTEAFF,TGTGCCAGCAGTGAACTAGGGGTCAGACTGAACACTGAAGCTTTCTTT
NA,TRBJ2-7,TRBV27,NA,CASRETSSYEQYF,TGTGCCAGCAGGGAGACCTCATCCTACGAGCAGTACTTC
NA,TRBJ2-5,TRBV12-3/TRBV12-4,many,CASSLALGESQYF,TGTGCCAGCAGTCTTGCTTTGGGAGAGTCCCAGTACTTC
TRBD2,TRBJ2-3,TRBV7-9,many,CASSPPLAGPGDTQYF,TGTGCCAGCAGCCCCCCTCTAGCGGGCCCGGGAGATACGCAGTATTTT
NA,TRBJ1-2,TRBV12-3/TRBV12-4,many,CASTPPDRALSYGYTF,TGTGCCAGCACCCCCCCCGACCGGGCACTCAGCTATGGCTACACCTTC
NA,TRBJ2-3,TRBV14,NA,CASSPEGRGFTDTQYF,TGTGCCAGCAGCCCCGAAGGCAGGGGATTCACAGATACGCAGTATTTT
TRBD2,TRBJ2-1,TRBV19,many,CASSIDGSGSAYNEQFF,TGTGCCAGTAGTATAGATGGTAGCGGGAGTGCCTACAATGAGCAGTTCTTC
TRBD2,TRBJ2-1,TRBV9,few,CASSVVGSGGANEQFF,TGTGCCAGCAGCGTAGTTGGTAGCGGGGGGGCAAATGAGCAGTTCTTC
NA,TRBJ2-5,TRBV27,many,CASSSPNKETQYF,TGTGCCAGCAGTTCCCCAAATAAAGAGACCCAGTACTTC
TRBD1,TRBJ2-5,TRBV27,NA,CASRPTGGYRPQETQYF,TGTGCCAGCAGGCCTACAGGGGGCTATCGACCCCAAGAGACCCAGTACTTC
TRBD2,TRBJ2-1,TRBV6-1,many,CASSLAGGPANEQFF,TGTGCCAGCAGTTTAGCGGGGGGGCCCGCAAATGAGCAGTTCTTC
NA,TRBJ2-7,TRBV5-4,few,CASSFRGQSYEQYF,TGTGCCAGCAGCTTCCGTGGACAGTCCTACGAGCAGTACTTC
NA,TRBJ2-1,TRBV27,once,CARALSGNSYNEQFF,TGTGCCAGGGCCTTGTCAGGAAACTCCTACAATGAGCAGTTCTTC
NA,TRBJ2-2,TRBV4-1,many,CASSQRGNTGELFF,TGCGCCAGCAGCCAGAGGGGGAACACCGGGGAGCTGTTTTTT
NA,TRBJ1-1,TRBV19,NA,CASSMRGRRNTEAFF,TGTGCCAGTAGTATGAGGGGTAGGAGGAACACTGAAGCTTTCTTT
TRBD2,TRBJ2-1,TRBV28,few,CASSLFPSGRDEQFF,TGTGCCAGCAGTTTATTTCCTAGCGGGAGGGATGAGCAGTTCTTC
TRBD1,TRBJ1-5,TRBV12-3/TRBV12-4,NA,CASSLNVVTGGNQPQHF,TGTGCCAGCAGTTTAAACGTTGTGACAGGGGGCAATCAGCCCCAGCATTTT
TRBD2,TRBJ2-1,TRBV28,few,CASSISGTSAEQFF,TGTGCCAGCAGTATATCCGGGACTAGCGCTGAGCAGTTCTTC
TRBD1,TRBJ1-2,TRBV29-1,few,CSVDQGAVDGYTF,TGCAGCGTTGATCAGGGGGCAGTGGATGGCTACACCTTC
NA,TRBJ2-7,TRBV20-1,few,CSAHRDASYEQYF,TGCAGTGCTCATCGGGACGCTTCCTACGAGCAGTACTTC
NA,TRBJ1-3,TRBV12-3/TRBV12-4,many,CASSLDTIYF,TGTGCCAGCAGCCTTGACACCATATATTTT
NA,TRBJ1-5,TRBV27,few,CASSSWGIQPQHF,TGTGCCAGCAGTTCATGGGGTATTCAGCCCCAGCATTTT
TRBD1,TRBJ2-3,TRBV7-9,many,CASTSQGYTQYF,TGTGCCAGCACCTCACAGGGGTATACGCAGTATTTT
TRBD2,TRBJ2-3,TRBV6-8,once,CASSYPGGGPDTQYF,TGTGCCAGCAGTTACCCCGGGGGGGGACCAGATACGCAGTATTTT
NA,TRBJ2-1,TRBV5-1,NA,CASSLARTSNEQFF,TGCGCCAGCAGCTTGGCCCGGACTTCGAACGAGCAGTTCTTC
TRBD1,TRBJ1-6,TRBV27,few,CASSFWDSNNSPLHF,TGTGCCAGCAGTTTTTGGGACAGTAATAATTCACCCCTCCACTTT
NA,TRBJ2-3,TRBV5-5,many,CASSPLVGARGDRDTQYF,TGTGCCAGCAGCCCCTTAGTGGGAGCCCGGGGGGACAGAGATACGCAGTATTTT
NA,TRBJ1-6,TRBV7-9,many,CASSFYGGNDSPLHF,TGTGCCAGCAGCTTTTATGGGGGTAATGATTCACCCCTCCACTTT
NA,TRBJ1-1,TRBV7-8,many,CASSLDGYPNTEAFF,TGTGCCAGCAGCTTAGATGGGTATCCAAACACTGAAGCTTTCTTT
NA,TRBJ1-1,TRBV12-3/TRBV12-4,many,CASSLTPTGRNTEAFF,TGTGCCAGCAGTTTGACCCCTACAGGGAGGAACACTGAAGCTTTCTTT
NA,TRBJ2-5,TRBV11-2,many,CASLRSGTYQETQYF,TGTGCCAGCCTTCGTAGCGGAACTTACCAAGAGACCCAGTACTTC
NA,TRBJ2-1,TRBV15,NA,CATSRDPQEQFF,TGTGCCACCAGCAGAGATCCCCAGGAGCAGTTCTTC
NA,TRBJ2-3,TRBV7-8,many,CASSLRGGTDTQYF,TGTGCCAGCAGTTTAAGGGGGGGCACAGATACGCAGTATTTT
NA,TRBJ2-1,TRBV9,few,CASSVSVGDNEQFF,TGTGCCAGCAGCGTATCCGTAGGGGACAATGAGCAGTTCTTC
NA,TRBJ2-1,TRBV28,NA,CASSLSPFADVSYNEQFF,TGTGCCAGCAGTTTGTCACCCTTCGCGGACGTATCCTACAATGAGCAGTTCTTC
TRBD1,TRBJ1-2,TRBV27,many,CASSYGQGGGYTF,TGTGCCAGCAGTTACGGACAGGGCGGGGGCTACACCTTC
NA,TRBJ1-1,TRBV27,NA,CASSFRGGQNTEAFF,TGTGCCAGCAGTTTTCGGGGGGGACAGAACACTGAAGCTTTCTTT
TRBD1,TRBJ1-2,TRBV27,NA,CASSWGQGGGYTF,TGTGCCAGCAGTTGGGGACAGGGGGGAGGCTACACCTTC
TRBD2,TRBJ2-3,TRBV11-2,many,CASSLAGVSGVFWDTQYF,TGTGCCAGCAGCTTGGCCGGGGTTAGCGGGGTCTTCTGGGATACGCAGTATTTT
NA,TRBJ1-2,TRBV11-2,NA,CASSPAGTRSYGYTF,TGTGCCAGCAGCCCGGCCGGGACAAGGAGCTATGGCTACACCTTC